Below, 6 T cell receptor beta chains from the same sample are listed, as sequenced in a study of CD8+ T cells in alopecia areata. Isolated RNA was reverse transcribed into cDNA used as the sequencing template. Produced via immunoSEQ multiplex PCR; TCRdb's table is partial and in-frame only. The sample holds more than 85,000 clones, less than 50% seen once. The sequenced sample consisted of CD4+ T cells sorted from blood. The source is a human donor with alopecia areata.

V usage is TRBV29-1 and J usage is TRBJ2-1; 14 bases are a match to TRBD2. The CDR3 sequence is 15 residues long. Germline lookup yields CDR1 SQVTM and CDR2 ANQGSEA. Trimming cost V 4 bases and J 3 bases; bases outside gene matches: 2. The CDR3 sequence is CSVAGTSGGYNEQFF. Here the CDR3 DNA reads TGCAGCGTTGCAGGGACTAGCGGGGGCTACAATGAGCAGTTCTTC.

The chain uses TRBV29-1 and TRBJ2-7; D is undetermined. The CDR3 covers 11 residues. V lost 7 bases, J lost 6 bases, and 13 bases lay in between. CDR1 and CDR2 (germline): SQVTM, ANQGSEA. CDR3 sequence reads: CSAERAREQYF. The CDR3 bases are TGCAGCGCAGAACGGGCTCGCGAGCAGTACTTC.

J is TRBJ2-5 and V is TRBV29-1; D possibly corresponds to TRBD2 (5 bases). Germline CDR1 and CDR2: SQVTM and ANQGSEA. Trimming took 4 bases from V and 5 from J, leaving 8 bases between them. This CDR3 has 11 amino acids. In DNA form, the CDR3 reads TGCAGCGTTGGAGGGTTGGAGACCCAGTACTTC. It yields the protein CSVGGLETQYF.

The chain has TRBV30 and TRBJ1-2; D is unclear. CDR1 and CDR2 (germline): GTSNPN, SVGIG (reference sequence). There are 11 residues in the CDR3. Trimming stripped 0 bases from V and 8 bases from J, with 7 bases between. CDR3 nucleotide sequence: TGTGCCTGGAGTGTCGTGGAGGGCTACACCTTC. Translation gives CAWSVVEGYTF.

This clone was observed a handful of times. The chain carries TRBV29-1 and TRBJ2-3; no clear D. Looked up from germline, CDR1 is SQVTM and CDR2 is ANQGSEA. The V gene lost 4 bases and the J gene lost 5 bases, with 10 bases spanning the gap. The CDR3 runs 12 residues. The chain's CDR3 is CSVGPVGDTQYF. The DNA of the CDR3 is TGCAGCGTTGGTCCAGTGGGAGATACGCAGTATTTT.

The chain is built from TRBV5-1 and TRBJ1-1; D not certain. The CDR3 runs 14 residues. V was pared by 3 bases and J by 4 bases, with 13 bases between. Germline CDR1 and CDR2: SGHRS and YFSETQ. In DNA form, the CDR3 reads TGCGCCAGCAGCTCCTCTCCCCTGAGCACTGAAGCTTTCTTT. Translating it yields CASSSSPLSTEAFF. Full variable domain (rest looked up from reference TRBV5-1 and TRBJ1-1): KAGVTQTPRYLIKTRGQQVTLSCSPISGHRSVSWYQQTPGQGLQFLFEYFSETQRNKGNFPGRFSGRQFSNSRSEMNVSTLELGDSALYLCASSSSPLSTEAFFGQGTRLTVV.